This T cell receptor (beta chain) was retrieved from a study of blood T cells in healthy people across ages. CDR1 and CDR2 from the germline V gene are SGHRS and YFSETQ. The CDR3 is 11 residues long. Trimming removed 4 bases from V and 11 bases from J, with 13 bases in between. This clonotype has just a few counts. Its antigen is currently unknown. Study-level findings and limits: Long-lived donors had more naive CD4+ cells and higher diversity than aged donors.

Combining a sample-barcoded 5' primer with a J-beta primer mix, a second PCR ran for about 6 to 11 cycles. Each CDR3 protein is one row after TCRdb ran MiXCR on the 5' RACE reads. Among 600,000 to 1,000,000 distinct CDR3 sequences, more than 45% were seen once, and the ten largest hold roughly 22%. The sequence was collected from a man younger than 45 in good health. The chain is built from TRBV5-1 and TRBJ2-7; unclear D gene. Sequencing used blood. This CDR3 is CASSDGSTEYF. The CDR3 coding sequence is TGCGCCAGCAGCGATGGGTCAACGGAGTACTTC.